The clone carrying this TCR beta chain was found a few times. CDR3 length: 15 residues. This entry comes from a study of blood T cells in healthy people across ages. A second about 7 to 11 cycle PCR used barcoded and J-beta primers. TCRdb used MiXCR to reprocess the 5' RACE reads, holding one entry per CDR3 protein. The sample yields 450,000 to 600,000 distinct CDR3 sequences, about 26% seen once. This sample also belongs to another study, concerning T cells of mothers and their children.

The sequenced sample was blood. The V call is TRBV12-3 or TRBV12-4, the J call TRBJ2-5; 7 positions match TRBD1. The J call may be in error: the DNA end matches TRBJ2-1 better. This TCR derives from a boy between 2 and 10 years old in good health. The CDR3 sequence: CASSLSGGFDNEQFF. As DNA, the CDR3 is TGTGCCAGCAGTTTATCAGGGGGATTTGACAATGAGCAGTTCTTC.